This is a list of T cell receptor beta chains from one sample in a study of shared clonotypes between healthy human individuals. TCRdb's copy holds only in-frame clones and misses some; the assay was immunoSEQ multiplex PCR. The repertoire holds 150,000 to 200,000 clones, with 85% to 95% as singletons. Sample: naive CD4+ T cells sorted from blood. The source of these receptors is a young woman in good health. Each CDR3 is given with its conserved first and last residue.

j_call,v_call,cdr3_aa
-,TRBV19,CASTSGQGSLEQYF
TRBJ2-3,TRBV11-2,CASRRGGGGVSTDTQYF
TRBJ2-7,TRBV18,CASSQGQLGEQYF
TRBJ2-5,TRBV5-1,CASSPGTKDQETQYF
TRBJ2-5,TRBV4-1,CASSQVGLGTQYF
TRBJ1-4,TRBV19,CASSIVATNEKLFF
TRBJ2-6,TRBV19,CASSETGDSGANVLTF
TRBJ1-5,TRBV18,CASSQGQGRNNQPQHF
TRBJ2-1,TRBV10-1,CASSALAGGPGQFF
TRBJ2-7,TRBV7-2,CASSSGTKGEQYF
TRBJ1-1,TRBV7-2,CASSSDPRDRGNTEAFF
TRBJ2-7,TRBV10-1,CASSAYRNYEQYF
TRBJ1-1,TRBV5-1,CASSLQTATNTEAFF
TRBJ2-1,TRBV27,CASRRTGGNNEQFF
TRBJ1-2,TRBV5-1,CASSLSTNYGYTF
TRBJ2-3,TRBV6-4,CASSDVLEQRRGTSGTDTQYF
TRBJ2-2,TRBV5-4,CASSKNTGELFF
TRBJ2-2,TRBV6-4,CASKVIAGPAGELFF
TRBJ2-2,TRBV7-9,CASSFLIRIPSTGELFF
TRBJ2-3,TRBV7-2,CASSLVLAGPDTQYF
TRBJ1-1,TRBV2,CASSPIGVAEAFF
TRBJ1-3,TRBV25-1,CASSGSDGTPGNTIYF
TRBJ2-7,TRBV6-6,CASSPGQGADEQYF
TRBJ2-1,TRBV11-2,CASSLLAGVYNEQFF
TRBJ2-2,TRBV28,CASSSGIGGELFF
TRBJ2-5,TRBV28,CASTGGSETQYF
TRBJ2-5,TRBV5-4,CASSSRRLAGDETQYF
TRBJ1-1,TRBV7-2,CASSLTQGAEAFF
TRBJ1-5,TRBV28,CASSDPGAASNQPQHF
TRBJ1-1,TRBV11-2,CASSPTRGGANTEAFF
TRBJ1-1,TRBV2,CASRTGTGSTEAFF
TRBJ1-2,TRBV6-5,CASRMDRGDGYTF
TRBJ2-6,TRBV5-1,CASSFSAGANVLTF
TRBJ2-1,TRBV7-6,CASSAGTSASNEQFF
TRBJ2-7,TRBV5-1,CASSPGDTNPYEQYF
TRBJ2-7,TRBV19,CASSIERTSVYEQYF
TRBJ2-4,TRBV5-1,CASSLGGRRDLAKNIQYF
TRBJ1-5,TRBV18,CASSPVSRQPQHF
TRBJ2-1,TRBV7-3,CASSRGMSYNEQFF
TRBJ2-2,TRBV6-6,CASSYQANTGELFF
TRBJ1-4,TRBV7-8,CASSSTQGAEEKLFF
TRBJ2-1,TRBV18,CASSPLQSSSGNNEQFF
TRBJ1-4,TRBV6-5,CASSYSRGGTWKLFF
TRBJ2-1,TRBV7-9,CASSWGSSSYNEQFF
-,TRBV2,CASIRDRGTSYEQYF
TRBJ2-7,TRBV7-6,CASSSVPGHRIYEQYF
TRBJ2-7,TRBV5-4,CASSSVFGTRMYEQYF
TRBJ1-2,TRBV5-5,CASSPWTANYGYTF
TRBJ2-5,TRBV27,CASSRTSRGIGQETQYF
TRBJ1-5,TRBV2,CASMPQGGQPQHF
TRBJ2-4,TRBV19,CASSKPRGQGKLNLAKNIQYF
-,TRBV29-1,CSVFTGSHEQYF